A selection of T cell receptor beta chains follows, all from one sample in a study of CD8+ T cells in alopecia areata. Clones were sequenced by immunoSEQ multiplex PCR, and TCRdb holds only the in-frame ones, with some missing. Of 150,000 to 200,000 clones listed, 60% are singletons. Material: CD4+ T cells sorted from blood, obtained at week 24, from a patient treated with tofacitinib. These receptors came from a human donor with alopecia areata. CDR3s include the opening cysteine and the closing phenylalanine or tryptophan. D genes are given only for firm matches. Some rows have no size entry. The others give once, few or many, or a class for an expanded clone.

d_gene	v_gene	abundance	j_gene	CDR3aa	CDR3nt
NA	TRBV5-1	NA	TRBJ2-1	CASSLLGQLYNEQFF	TGCGCCAGCAGCTTACTTGGACAGCTCTACAATGAGCAGTTCTTC
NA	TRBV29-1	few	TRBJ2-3	CSVAPPLGGRDTQYF	TGCAGCGTTGCCCCCCCTCTTGGGGGACGAGATACGCAGTATTTT
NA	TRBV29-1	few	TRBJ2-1	CSAGGGGPPHEQFF	TGCAGCGCTGGAGGCGGGGGCCCCCCCCATGAGCAGTTCTTC
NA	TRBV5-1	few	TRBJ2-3	CASSLGSRSGTDTQYF	TGCGCCAGCAGCTTGGGCTCCCGGTCGGGGACAGATACGCAGTATTTT
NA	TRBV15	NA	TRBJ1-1	CATSSGAGGQAFF	TGTGCCACCAGCTCTGGTGCGGGGGGCCAAGCTTTCTTT
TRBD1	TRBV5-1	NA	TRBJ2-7	CASSLGTGTAYEQYF	TGCGCCAGCAGCCTCGGCACCGGGACAGCCTACGAGCAGTACTTC
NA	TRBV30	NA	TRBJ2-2	CAWRGAITGELFF	TGTGCCTGGAGAGGGGCCATCACCGGGGAGCTGTTTTTT
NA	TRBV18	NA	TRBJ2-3	CASSPQSGPDTQYF	TGTGCCAGCTCACCGCAGAGCGGCCCAGATACGCAGTATTTT
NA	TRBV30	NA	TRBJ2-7	CAGSSGARKQYF	TGTGCTGGATCGTCAGGCGCCAGAAAGCAGTACTTC
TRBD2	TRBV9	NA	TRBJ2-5	CASSVRRGEAETQYF	TGTGCCAGCAGCGTGAGGCGGGGGGAGGCAGAGACCCAGTACTTC
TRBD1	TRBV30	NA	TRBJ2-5	CAWSSNRGKETQYF	TGTGCCTGGAGTTCCAACAGGGGAAAAGAGACCCAGTACTTC
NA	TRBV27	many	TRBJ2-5	CASSPGQTQTQYF	TGTGCCAGCAGTCCCGGACAGACTCAGACCCAGTACTTC
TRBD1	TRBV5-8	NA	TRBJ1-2	CASTARQGALGYGYTF	TGTGCCAGCACCGCGCGGCAGGGGGCATTGGGCTATGGCTACACCTTC
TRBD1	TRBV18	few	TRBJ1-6	CASSPTLTGRSSPLHF	TGTGCCAGCTCACCCACCTTGACAGGGAGAAGTTCACCCCTCCACTTT
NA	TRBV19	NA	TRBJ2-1	CASKTDGAHNEQFF	TGTGCCAGTAAGACGGACGGAGCCCACAATGAGCAGTTCTTC
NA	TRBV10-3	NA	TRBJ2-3	CAISGGVRTDTQYF	TGTGCCATCAGTGGGGGAGTCCGCACAGATACGCAGTATTTT
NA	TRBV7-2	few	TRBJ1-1	CASSFGGAGSTEAFF	TGTGCCAGCAGCTTCGGTGGAGCAGGGAGCACTGAAGCTTTCTTT
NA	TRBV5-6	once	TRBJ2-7	CASSPGRGSYEQYF	TGTGCCAGCAGCCCCGGGCGGGGCTCCTACGAGCAGTACTTC
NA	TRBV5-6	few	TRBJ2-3	CASSFKLAHTDTQYF	TGTGCCAGCAGCTTCAAGCTAGCCCACACAGATACGCAGTATTTT
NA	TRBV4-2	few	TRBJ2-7	CASSQEKLAPEQYF	TGTGCCAGCAGCCAAGAGAAACTAGCACCCGAGCAGTACTTC
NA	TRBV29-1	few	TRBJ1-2	CSVIANTGYTF	TGCAGCGTGATCGCTAACACCGGCTACACCTTC
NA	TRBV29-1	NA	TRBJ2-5	CSARTAVGETQYF	TGCAGCGCCCGGACGGCCGTCGGAGAGACCCAGTACTTC
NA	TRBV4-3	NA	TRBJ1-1	CASSQDASGFTEAFF	TGCGCCAGCAGCCAAGATGCCTCGGGGTTCACTGAAGCTTTCTTT
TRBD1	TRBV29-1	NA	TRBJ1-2	CSAGQGTNYGYTF	TGCAGCGCGGGACAGGGCACTAACTATGGCTACACCTTC
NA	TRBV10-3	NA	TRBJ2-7	CAISAAGFYEQYF	TGTGCCATCAGTGCGGCGGGTTTCTACGAGCAGTACTTC
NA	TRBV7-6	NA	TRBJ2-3	CASSPMWTSTDTQYF	TGTGCCAGCAGTCCTATGTGGACTAGCACAGATACGCAGTATTTT
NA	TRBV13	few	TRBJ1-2	CASSFPASYGYTF	TGTGCCAGCAGCTTCCCGGCCTCCTATGGCTACACCTTC
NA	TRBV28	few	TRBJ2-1	CASSPARRGEQFF	TGTGCCAGCAGTCCTGCACGGAGGGGTGAGCAGTTCTTC
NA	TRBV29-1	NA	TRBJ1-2	CSVWTARNAANYGYTF	TGCAGCGTTTGGACAGCAAGAAACGCAGCTAACTATGGCTACACCTTC
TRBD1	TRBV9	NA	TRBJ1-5	CAGGCSTGTAYNQPQHF	TGTGCCGGGGGATGTTCCACCGGGACAGCCTACAATCAGCCCCAGCATTTT
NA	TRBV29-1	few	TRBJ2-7	CSVETTLYEQYF	TGCAGCGTTGAAACTACCCTCTACGAGCAGTACTTC
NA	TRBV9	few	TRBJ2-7	CASSVGPVSTTDYEQYF	TGTGCCAGCAGCGTAGGTCCAGTCTCGACGACAGACTACGAGCAGTACTTC
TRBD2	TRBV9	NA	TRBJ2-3	CASSAGLAGGYTDTQYF	TGTGCCAGCAGCGCGGGACTAGCGGGGGGCTACACAGATACGCAGTATTTT
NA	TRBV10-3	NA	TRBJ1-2	CAISESIPSRSWTF	TGTGCCATCAGTGAGTCGATTCCATCCAGGTCTTGGACCTTC
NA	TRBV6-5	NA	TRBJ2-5	CASSLAGGVWETQYF	TGTGCCAGCAGCCTCGCTGGTGGTGTTTGGGAGACCCAGTACTTC
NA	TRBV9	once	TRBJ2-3	CASSVEVDTQYF	TGTGCCAGCAGCGTTGAGGTGGATACGCAGTATTTT
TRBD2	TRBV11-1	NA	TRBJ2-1	CASSPPGERGGHREQFF	TGTGCCAGCAGCCCACCGGGGGAGCGGGGGGGCCATCGTGAGCAGTTCTTC
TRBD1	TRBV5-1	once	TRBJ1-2	CASSLVTGKNYGYTF	TGCGCCAGCAGCTTGGTGACAGGGAAGAACTATGGCTACACCTTC
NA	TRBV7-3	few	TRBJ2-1	CASSLIVGNEQFF	TGTGCCAGCAGCTTAATCGTTGGTAATGAGCAGTTCTTC
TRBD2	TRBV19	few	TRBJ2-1	CTMGGGTYYNEQFF	TGCACGATGGGCGGGGGTACCTACTACAATGAGCAGTTCTTC
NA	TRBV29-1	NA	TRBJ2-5	CSVESGGGRGRPQYF	TGCAGCGTTGAAAGTGGCGGTGGCAGGGGACGGCCCCAGTACTTC